This T cell receptor beta chain emerged from a study of long-term antiretroviral therapy in people with HIV. This clone was recorded only once. Its antigen is not known. Study-wide points: In samples taken after ART, diversity increased but remained below transplant donor control levels. Clonal expansions arising prior to ART prevailed in the repertoire at every time point.

They ran version v3.0 of the immunoSEQ assay at survey level. TCRdb's copy holds only in-frame clones and misses some; the assay was immunoSEQ multiplex PCR. The sample carries about 29,000 clones, about 82% recorded once. This TCR came from a man in his forties with HIV. Here the sequenced sample was unsorted PBMCs, taken 3 years after starting antiretroviral therapy.

The CDR3 spells CAVIHPSYEQYF. CDR3 DNA: TGTGCCGTCATCCACCCATCCTACGAGCAGTACTTC. The J gene is TRBJ2-7, the V gene TRBV7-9, with D hard to call. The V end was cut by 11 bases, the J end by 1 base, with 12 bases between. The CDR3 sequence is 12 residues long. Per the germline V gene, CDR1 is SEHNR and CDR2 is FQNEAQ (reference sequence).